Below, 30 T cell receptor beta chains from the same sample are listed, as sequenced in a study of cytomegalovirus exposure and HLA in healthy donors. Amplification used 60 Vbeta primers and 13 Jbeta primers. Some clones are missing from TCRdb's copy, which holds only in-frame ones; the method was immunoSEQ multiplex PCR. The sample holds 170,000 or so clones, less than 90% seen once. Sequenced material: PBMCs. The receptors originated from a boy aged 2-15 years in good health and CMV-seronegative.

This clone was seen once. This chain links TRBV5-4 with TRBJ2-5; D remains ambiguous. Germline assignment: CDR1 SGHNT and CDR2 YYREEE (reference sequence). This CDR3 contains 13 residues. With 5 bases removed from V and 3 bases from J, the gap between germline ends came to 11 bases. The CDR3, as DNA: TGTGCCAGCAGGATCTACGGAGAAGAGACCCAGTACTTC. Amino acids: CASRIYGEETQYF. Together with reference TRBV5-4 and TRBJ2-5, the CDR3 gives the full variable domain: ETGVTQSPTHLIKTRGQQVTLRCSSQSGHNTVSWYQQALGQGPQFIFQYYREEENGRGNFPPRFSGLQFPNYSSELNVNALELDDSALYLCASRIYGEETQYFGPGTRLLVL.

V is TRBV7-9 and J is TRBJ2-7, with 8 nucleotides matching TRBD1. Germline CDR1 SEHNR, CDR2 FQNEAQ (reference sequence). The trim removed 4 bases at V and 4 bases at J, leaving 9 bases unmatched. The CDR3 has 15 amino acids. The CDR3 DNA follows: TGTGCCAGCAGCTCACCCGGACAGGGTACTTACGAGCAGTACTTC. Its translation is CASSSPGQGTYEQYF.

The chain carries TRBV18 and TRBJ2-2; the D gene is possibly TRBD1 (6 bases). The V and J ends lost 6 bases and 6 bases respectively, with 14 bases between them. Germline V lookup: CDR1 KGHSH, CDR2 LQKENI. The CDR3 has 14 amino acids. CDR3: CASSPSGEPGELFF. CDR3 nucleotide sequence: TGTGCCAGCTCCCCGTCAGGGGAGCCCGGGGAGCTGTTTTTT.

The CDR3 nucleotides are TGTGCCAGCAGTTTTAGACATACTAATCAGCCCCAGCATTTT. It translates to CASSFRHTNQPQHF. The chain is built from TRBV27 and TRBJ1-5; D is unresolved. V was shortened by 3 bases and J by 4 bases, with 10 bases between the two germline ends. CDR3 length: 14 residues. Germline V gives CDR1 MNHEY, CDR2 SMNVEV (reference sequence).

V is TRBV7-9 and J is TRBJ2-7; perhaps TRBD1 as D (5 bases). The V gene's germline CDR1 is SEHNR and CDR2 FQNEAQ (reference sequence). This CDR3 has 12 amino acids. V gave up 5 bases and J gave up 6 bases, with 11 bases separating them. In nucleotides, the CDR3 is TGTGCCAGCAGCCCGAGACAGTCCGAGCAGTACTTC. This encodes CASSPRQSEQYF.

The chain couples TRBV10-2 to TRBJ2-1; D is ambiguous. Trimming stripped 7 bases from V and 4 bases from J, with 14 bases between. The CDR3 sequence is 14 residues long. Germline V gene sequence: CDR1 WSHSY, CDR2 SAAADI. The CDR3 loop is CASIPAQLYNEQFF. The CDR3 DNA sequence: TGCGCCAGCATCCCAGCGCAGCTTTACAATGAGCAGTTCTTC.

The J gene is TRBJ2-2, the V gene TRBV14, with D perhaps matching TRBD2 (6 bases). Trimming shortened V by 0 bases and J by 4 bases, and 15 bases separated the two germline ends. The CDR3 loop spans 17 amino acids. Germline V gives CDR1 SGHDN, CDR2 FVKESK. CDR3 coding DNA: TGTGCCAGCAGCCAAGATATAGGAGGGGTAGCCACCGGGGAGCTGTTTTTT. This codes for CASSQDIGGVATGELFF.

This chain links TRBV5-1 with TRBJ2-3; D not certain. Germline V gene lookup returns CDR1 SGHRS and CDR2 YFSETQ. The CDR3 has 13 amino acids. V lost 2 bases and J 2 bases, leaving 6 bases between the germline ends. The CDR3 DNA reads TGCGCCAGCAGCTTCCTCTTCACAGATACGCAGTATTTT. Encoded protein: CASSFLFTDTQYF.

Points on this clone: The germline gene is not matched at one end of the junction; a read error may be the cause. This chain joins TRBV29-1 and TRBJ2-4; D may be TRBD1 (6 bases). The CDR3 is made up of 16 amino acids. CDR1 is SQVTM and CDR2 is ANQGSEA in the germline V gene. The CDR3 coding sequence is TGCAGCATAACTCTAATAACAGGGACACTGGGGGACATGCAGTACTTC. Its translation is CSITLITGTLGDMQYF. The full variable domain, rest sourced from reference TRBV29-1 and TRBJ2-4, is SAVISQKPSRDICQRGTSLTIQCQVDSQVTMMFWYRQQPGQSLTLIATANQGSEATYESGFVIDKFPISRPNLTFSTLTVSNMSPEDSSIYLCSITLITGTLGDMQYFGAGTRLSVL.

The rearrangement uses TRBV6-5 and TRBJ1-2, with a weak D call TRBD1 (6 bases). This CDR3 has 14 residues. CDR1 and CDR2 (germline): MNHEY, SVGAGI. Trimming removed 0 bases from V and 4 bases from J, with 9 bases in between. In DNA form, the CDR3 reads TGTGCCAGCAGTTACTCGGGGGCCGCCTATGGCTACACCTTC. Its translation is CASSYSGAAYGYTF.

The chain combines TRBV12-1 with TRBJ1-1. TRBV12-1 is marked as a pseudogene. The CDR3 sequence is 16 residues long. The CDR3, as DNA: TGTGCCAGCAGCTTTTATCCCGTAGTCCGGAACACTGAAGCTTTCTTT. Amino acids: CASSFYPVVRNTEAFF.

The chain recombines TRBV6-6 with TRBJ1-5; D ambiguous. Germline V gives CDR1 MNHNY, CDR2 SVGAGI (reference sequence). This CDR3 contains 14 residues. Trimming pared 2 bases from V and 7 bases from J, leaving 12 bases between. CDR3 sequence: CASSYTAGEQPQHF. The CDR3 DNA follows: TGTGCCAGCAGTTACACCGCCGGAGAGCAGCCCCAGCATTTT.

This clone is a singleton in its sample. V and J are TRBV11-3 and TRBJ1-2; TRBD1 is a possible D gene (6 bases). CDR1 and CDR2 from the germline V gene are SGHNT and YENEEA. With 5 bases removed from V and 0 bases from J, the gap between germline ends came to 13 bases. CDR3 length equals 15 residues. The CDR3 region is CASSTQGLANYGYTF. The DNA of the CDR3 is TGTGCCAGCAGCACCCAGGGGTTAGCTAACTATGGCTACACCTTC. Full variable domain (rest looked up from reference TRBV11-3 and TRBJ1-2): EAGVVQSPRYKIIEKKQPVAFWCNPISGHNTLYWYLQNLGQGPELLIRYENEEAVDDSQLPKDRFSAERLKGVDSTLKIQPAELGDSAVYLCASSTQGLANYGYTFGSGTRLTVV.

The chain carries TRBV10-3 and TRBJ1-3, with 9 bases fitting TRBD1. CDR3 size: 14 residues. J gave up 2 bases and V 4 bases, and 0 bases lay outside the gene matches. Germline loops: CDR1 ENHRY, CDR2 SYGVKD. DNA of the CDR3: TGTGCCATCAGTGGACAGGGGGCTGGAAACACCATATATTTT. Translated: CAISGQGAGNTIYF.

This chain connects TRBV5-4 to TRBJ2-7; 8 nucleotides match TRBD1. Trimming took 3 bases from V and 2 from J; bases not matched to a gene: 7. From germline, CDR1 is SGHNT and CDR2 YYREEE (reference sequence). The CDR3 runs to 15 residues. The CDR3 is CASSSHRDRPYEQYF. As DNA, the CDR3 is TGTGCCAGCAGCTCCCACCGGGACAGGCCCTACGAGCAGTACTTC.

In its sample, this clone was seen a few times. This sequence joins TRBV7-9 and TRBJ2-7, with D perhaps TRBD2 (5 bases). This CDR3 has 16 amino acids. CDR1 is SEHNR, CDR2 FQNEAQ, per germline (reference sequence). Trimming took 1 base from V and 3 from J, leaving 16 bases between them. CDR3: CASSLVGLSGFYEQYF. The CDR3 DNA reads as TGTGCCAGCAGCTTAGTGGGTCTCTCGGGGTTCTACGAGCAGTACTTC.

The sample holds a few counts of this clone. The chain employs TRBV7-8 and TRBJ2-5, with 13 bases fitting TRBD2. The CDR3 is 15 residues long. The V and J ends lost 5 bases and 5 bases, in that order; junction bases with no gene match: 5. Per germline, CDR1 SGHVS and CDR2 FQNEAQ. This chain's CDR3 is CASSRRLAGGETQYF. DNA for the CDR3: TGTGCCAGCAGCCGCCGACTAGCGGGAGGTGAGACCCAGTACTTC.

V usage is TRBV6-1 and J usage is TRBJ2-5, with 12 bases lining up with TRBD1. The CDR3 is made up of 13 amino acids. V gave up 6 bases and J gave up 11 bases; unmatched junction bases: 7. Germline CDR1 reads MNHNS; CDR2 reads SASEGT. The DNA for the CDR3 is TGTGCCAGCAGACGGGACAGGGGGCGTGAGCAGTACTTC. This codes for CASRRDRGREQYF.

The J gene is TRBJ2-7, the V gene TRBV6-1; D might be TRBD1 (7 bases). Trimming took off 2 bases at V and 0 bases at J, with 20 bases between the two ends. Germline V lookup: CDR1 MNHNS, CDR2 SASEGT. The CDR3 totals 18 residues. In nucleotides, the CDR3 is TGTGCCAGCAGTGAACGACAGGGCGGATGGCGGGACTCCTACGAGCAGTACTTC. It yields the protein CASSERQGGWRDSYEQYF.

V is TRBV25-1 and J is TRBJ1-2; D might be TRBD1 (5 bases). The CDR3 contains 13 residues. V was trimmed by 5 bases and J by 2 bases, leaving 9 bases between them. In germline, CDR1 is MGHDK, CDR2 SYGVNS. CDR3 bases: TGTGCCAGCAGTTTTAAGGGGAACTATGGCTACACCTTC. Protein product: CASSFKGNYGYTF.

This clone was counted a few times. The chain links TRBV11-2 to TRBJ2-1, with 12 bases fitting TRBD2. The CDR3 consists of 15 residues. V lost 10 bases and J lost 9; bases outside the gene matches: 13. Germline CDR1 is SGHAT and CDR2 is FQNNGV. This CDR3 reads CATVGLAGSVGEQFF. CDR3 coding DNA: TGTGCCACCGTAGGACTAGCGGGATCCGTGGGTGAGCAGTTCTTC. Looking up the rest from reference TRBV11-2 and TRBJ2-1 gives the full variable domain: EAGVAQSPRYKIIEKRQSVAFWCNPISGHATLYWYQQILGQGPKLLIQFQNNGVVDDSQLPKDRFSAERLKGVDSTLKIQPAKLEDSAVYLCATVGLAGSVGEQFFGPGTRLTVL.

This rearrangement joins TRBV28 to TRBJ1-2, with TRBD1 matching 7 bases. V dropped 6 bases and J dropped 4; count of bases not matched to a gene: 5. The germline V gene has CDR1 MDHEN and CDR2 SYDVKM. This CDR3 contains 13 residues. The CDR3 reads CASRAGTVYGYTF. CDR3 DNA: TGTGCCAGCAGAGCCGGGACAGTCTATGGCTACACCTTC.

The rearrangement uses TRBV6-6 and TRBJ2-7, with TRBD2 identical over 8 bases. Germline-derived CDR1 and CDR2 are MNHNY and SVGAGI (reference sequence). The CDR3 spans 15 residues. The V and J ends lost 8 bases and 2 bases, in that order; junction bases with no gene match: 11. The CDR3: CASWGLGGTTYEQYF. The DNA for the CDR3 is TGTGCCAGCTGGGGACTAGGAGGTACTACCTACGAGCAGTACTTC.

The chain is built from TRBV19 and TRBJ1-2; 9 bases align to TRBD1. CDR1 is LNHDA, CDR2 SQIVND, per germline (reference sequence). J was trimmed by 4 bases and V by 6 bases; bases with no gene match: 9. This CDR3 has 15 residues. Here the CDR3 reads CASREPGQGFYGYTF. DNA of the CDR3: TGTGCCAGTAGAGAACCGGGACAGGGCTTCTATGGCTACACCTTC.

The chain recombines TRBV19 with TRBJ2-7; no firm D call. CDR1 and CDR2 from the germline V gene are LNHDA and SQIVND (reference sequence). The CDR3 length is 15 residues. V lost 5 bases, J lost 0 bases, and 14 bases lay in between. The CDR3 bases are TGTGCCAGTAGTGTTAACGGAGTTAGCTCCTACGAGCAGTACTTC. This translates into CASSVNGVSSYEQYF.

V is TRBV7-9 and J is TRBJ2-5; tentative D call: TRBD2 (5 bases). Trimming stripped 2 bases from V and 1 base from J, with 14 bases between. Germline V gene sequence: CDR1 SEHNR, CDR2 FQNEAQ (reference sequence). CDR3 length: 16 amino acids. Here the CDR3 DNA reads TGTGCCAGCAGCTTAAGTTCGGAGGCCTTCCAAGAGACCCAGTACTTC. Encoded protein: CASSLSSEAFQETQYF.

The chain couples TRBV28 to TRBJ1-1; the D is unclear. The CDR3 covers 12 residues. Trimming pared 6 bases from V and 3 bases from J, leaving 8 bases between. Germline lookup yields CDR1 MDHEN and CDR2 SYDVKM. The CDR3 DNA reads TGTGCCAGCAGCCGAGGTGACACTGAAGCTTTCTTT. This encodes CASSRGDTEAFF.

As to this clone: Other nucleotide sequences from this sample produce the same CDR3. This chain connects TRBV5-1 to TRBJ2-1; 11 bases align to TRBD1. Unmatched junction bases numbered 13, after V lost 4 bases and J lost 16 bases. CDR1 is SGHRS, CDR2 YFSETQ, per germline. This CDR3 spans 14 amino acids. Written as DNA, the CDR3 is TGCGCCAGCAGCAATTACTCCGGGACAGGGGGGAGCTTCTTC. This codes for CASSNYSGTGGSFF.

This CDR3 reads CSVGQYLSGANVLTF. The CDR3 nucleotides read TGCAGCGTTGGACAGTATCTCTCTGGGGCCAACGTCCTGACTTTC. The chain joins TRBV29-1 to TRBJ2-6; maybe TRBD1 (5 bases). This CDR3 is built from 15 residues. Germline CDR1 is SQVTM and CDR2 is ANQGSEA. V was shortened by 4 bases and J by 0 bases, with 10 bases between the two germline ends. The entire variable domain, with the rest obtained from reference TRBV29-1 and TRBJ2-6, is as follows: SAVISQKPSRDICQRGTSLTIQCQVDSQVTMMFWYRQQPGQSLTLIATANQGSEATYESGFVIDKFPISRPNLTFSTLTVSNMSPEDSSIYLCSVGQYLSGANVLTFGAGSRLTVL.

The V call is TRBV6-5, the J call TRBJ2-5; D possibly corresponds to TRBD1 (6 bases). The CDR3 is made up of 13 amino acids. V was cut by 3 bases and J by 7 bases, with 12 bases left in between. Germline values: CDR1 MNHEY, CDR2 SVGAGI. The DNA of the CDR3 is TGTGCCAGCAGTTATACAGGGAGAGGGACCCAGTACTTC. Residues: CASSYTGRGTQYF.